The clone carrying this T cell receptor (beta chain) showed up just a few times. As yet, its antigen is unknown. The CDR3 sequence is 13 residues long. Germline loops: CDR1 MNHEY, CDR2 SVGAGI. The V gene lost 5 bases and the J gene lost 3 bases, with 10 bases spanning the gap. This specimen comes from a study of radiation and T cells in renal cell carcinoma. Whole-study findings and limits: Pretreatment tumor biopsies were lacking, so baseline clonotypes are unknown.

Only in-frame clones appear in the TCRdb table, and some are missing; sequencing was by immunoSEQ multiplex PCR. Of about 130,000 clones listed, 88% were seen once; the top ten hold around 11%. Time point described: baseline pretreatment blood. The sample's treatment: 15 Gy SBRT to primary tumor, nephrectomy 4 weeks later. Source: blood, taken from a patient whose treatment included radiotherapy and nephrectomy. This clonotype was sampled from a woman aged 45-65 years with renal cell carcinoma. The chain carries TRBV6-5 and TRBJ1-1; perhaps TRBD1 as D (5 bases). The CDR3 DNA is TGTGCCAGCAGTCATGGACACTACACTGAAGCTTTCTTT. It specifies CASSHGHYTEAFF.